This T cell receptor (beta chain) appears in the sequencing data of a study of regulatory T cells in long-lasting Graves disease. This clonotype was observed at least ten times. Relying on iRepertoire HTBI primers and Arm-PCR of CDR3 regions, the team built TCR beta libraries. TCRdb re-derived calls from the multiplex PCR reads in MiXCR, one entry per CDR3 protein. Seen here are about 450,000 distinct CDR3 sequences, about 17% observed once, and the top ten hold about 11%. Specified time point: newly diagnosed GD, antithyroid drugs for less than 3 months. RNA isolated from PBMCs was used to make the TCR library. CDR1 SGHDT and CDR2 YYEEEE come from the germline V gene. The V end lost 4 bases, the J end lost 6 bases, and 29 bases lay between the germline ends. This CDR3 is built from 18 residues. The same data also went into a second study, on T cells in Graves' hyperthyroidism and ophthalmopathy.

The sequenced sample was peripheral blood mononuclear cells (PBMCs), obtained at new diagnosis, from a patient treated with antithyroid drugs. J is TRBJ2-7 and V is TRBV5-6; possible D gene TRBD2, 6 bases. The clonotype originates from a woman younger than 45 with Graves disease. The CDR3 protein is CASSQMRDPGRWSGEQYF. The DNA for the CDR3 is TGTGCCAGCAGCCAAATGCGGGACCCTGGTCGCTGGTCCGGCGAGCAGTACTTC.